This T cell receptor beta chain stems from a study of blood T cell repertoires in COVID-19. Background on the study: Samples taken during acute and convalescent COVID-19 were collected in the United States, Italy and Spain. Nucleic acid was either cDNA or gDNA, and it came from T cells, B-cell-depleted T cells, or PBMCs.

This CDR3 has 14 residues. Trimming removed 7 bases from V and 0 bases from J; junction bases left unmatched: 6. CDR1 is SQVTM and CDR2 is ANQGSEA in the germline V gene. The assay was immunoSEQ multiplex PCR, and TCRdb's table has in-frame clones only and misses some. This table holds 70,000 or so clones, around 87% found once. The material sequenced was peripheral blood. The rearrangement uses TRBV29-1 and TRBJ1-1; 9 nucleotides align to TRBD1. This clonotype originated in a woman aged 80 or over with active or convalescent COVID-19. CDR3 coding DNA: TGCAGCGGCGACAGGGGGGGGATGAACACTGAAGCTTTCTTT. This translates into CSGDRGGMNTEAFF.